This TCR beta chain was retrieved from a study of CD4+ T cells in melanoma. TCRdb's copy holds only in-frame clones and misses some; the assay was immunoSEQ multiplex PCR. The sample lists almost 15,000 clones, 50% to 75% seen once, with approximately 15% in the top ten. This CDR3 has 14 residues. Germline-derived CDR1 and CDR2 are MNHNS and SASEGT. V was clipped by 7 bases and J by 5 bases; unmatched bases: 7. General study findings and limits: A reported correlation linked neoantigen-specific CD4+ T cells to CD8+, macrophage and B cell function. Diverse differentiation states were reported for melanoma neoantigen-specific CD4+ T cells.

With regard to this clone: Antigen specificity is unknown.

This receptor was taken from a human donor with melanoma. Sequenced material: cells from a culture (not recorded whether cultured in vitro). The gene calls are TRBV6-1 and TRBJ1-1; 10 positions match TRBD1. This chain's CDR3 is CASKNRQGATEAFF. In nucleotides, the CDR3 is TGTGCCAGCAAAAACCGACAGGGGGCTACTGAAGCTTTCTTT.